The 10 T cell receptor beta chains given below trace back to one sample, sequenced in a study of T cell responses to AZD1222 COVID-19 vaccine. TCRdb's copy holds only in-frame clones and misses some; the assay was immunoSEQ multiplex PCR. The repertoire includes fewer than 200,000 clones, approximately 92% of them detected once, and 1% to 1.5% sits in the top ten. Sequences were derived from peripheral blood, sampled on day 0 of AZD1222 vaccination. The source of these receptors is an adult in good health.

V gene TRBV29-1 combines with J gene TRBJ1-1, with TRBD1 as a possible D gene (5 bases). Trimming took off 3 bases at V and 2 bases at J, with 10 bases between the two ends. The CDR3 consists of 13 residues. CDR1 is SQVTM, CDR2 ANQGSEA, per germline. CDR3 nucleotides: TGCAGCGTTGATACGGGGGGAAACACTGAAGCTTTCTTT. It is translated as CSVDTGGNTEAFF.

The V and J genes are TRBV28 and TRBJ1-2; 8 bases fit TRBD1. The V segment lost 7 bases and the J segment 5 bases; nucleotides outside the gene matches: 3. CDR3 length equals 12 residues. The germline V gene has CDR1 MDHEN and CDR2 SYDVKM. CDR3 sequence: CASTRQGYGYTF. CDR3 DNA: TGTGCCAGCACCCGACAGGGGTATGGCTACACCTTC.

This clone was observed once. This chain connects TRBV25-1 to TRBJ1-2, with D uncertain. The CDR3 runs 13 residues. V dropped 4 bases and J dropped 6 bases, with 12 bases sitting between them. Germline CDR1 reads MGHDK; CDR2 reads SYGVNS. The CDR3: CASSVTEDHGYTF. As DNA, the CDR3 is TGTGCCAGCAGTGTAACAGAGGACCATGGCTACACCTTC.

V and J are TRBV4-1 and TRBJ2-1; no firm D call. CDR1 MGHRA and CDR2 YSYEKL come from the germline V gene. CDR3 size: 13 residues. V lost 4 bases and J 2 bases, leaving 6 bases between the germline ends. The CDR3 loop reads CASSPSPYNEQFF. CDR3 bases: TGCGCCAGCAGCCCATCTCCCTACAATGAGCAGTTCTTC.

This chain links TRBV2 with TRBJ1-1; 10 nucleotides match TRBD1. The V gene's germline CDR1 is SNHLY and CDR2 FYNNEI. V lost 6 bases and J lost 1; bases outside the gene matches: 5. CDR3 length equals 15 residues. The CDR3: CASRERQGANTEAFF. The CDR3, as DNA: TGTGCCAGCAGGGAGAGACAGGGGGCGAACACTGAAGCTTTCTTT.

CDR3 residues: CASREGAETQYF. The CDR3 nucleotides are TGTGCCAGTCGAGAGGGGGCTGAGACCCAGTACTTC. This chain uses TRBV2 with TRBJ2-5; 7 nucleotides match TRBD1. Germline V CDR1 and CDR2: SNHLY, FYNNEI. The CDR3 consists of 12 residues. J was trimmed by 5 bases and V by 9 bases; bases with no gene match: 6.

The chain joins TRBV4-1 to TRBJ2-7, with 9 bases that match TRBD1. Germline V gene sequence: CDR1 MGHRA, CDR2 YSYEKL. The J segment lost 2 bases and the V segment lost 1 base, leaving 9 bases of the junction unmatched. The CDR3 extends over 17 amino acids. CDR3 region: CASSQAVWTGVTYEQYF. The CDR3 DNA reads as TGCGCCAGCAGCCAAGCTGTTTGGACAGGGGTGACCTACGAGCAGTACTTC.

There are a few counts of this clone. V usage is TRBV5-1 and J usage is TRBJ2-7, with 10 nucleotides matching TRBD2. The J segment lost 0 bases and the V segment lost 1 base, leaving 4 bases of the junction unmatched. This CDR3 comprises 16 residues. Looked up from germline, CDR1 is SGHRS and CDR2 is YFSETQ. CDR3 amino acids: CASSLTSGANSYEQYF. As DNA, the CDR3 is TGCGCCAGCAGCTTGACTAGCGGGGCCAACTCCTACGAGCAGTACTTC.

The chain employs TRBV5-1 and TRBJ2-5, with D perhaps matching TRBD1 or TRBD2 (5 bases each). Trimming cost V 2 bases and J 2 bases, with 10 bases left between them. Germline V gene lookup returns CDR1 SGHRS and CDR2 YFSETQ. CDR3 length equals 14 residues. The DNA of the CDR3 is TGCGCCAGCAGCTTCCCGGGACGGCAAGAGACCCAGTACTTC. This sequence encodes CASSFPGRQETQYF.

The chain has TRBV18 and TRBJ1-4; D remains ambiguous. In germline, CDR1 is KGHSH, CDR2 LQKENI. This CDR3 is 16 amino acids long. V was cut by 3 bases and J by 3 bases, with 14 bases left in between. For the CDR3, the DNA is TGTGCCAGCTCACCTCTCAACCTGGCGGCTAATGAAAAACTGTTTTTT. It specifies CASSPLNLAANEKLFF.